What follows are 26 T cell receptor beta chains derived from one specimen sequenced in a study of T-cell memory formation after mild COVID-19. TCRdb used MiXCR to reprocess the 5' RACE reads, holding one entry per CDR3 protein. This sample yields a few hundred thousand distinct CDR3 sequences, of which about 23% are seen a single time; approximately 12% belongs to the top ten. The sample consisted of PBMCs or a T cell subset sorted from them (not recorded which). These receptors were obtained from an adult woman who had mild COVID-19 (a few samples of this study predate the infection). Cell type and time point are not known.

In the case of this clonotype: A clone one base away is much larger, so this may be a read error. The chain joins TRBV6-2 or TRBV6-3 to TRBJ2-7; 11 bases align to TRBD2. V lost 6 bases, J lost 3 bases, and 4 bases stayed unmatched. The CDR3 runs 14 residues. Germline CDR1 MNHEY, CDR2 SVGEGT. The CDR3: CASSWGTSGYEQYF. The CDR3 bases are TGTGCCAGCAGCTGGGGGACTAGCGGCTACGAGCAGTACTTC.

V and J are TRBV5-1 and TRBJ2-6; the match to TRBD2 covers 8 bases. The V gene's germline CDR1 is SGHRS and CDR2 YFSETQ. This CDR3 contains 18 residues. V was clipped by 0 bases and J by 0 bases; unmatched bases: 5. This chain's CDR3 is CASSLAAGALSGANVLTF. CDR3 coding DNA: TGCGCCAGCAGCTTGGCAGCGGGGGCCCTCTCTGGGGCCAACGTCCTGACTTTC.

This clonotype appeared a few times. DNA of the CDR3: TGTGCCGGGCGAACTAGCGGGATCTACAATGAGCAGTTCTTC. It encodes CAGRTSGIYNEQFF. The chain has TRBV2 and TRBJ2-1; TRBD2 matches 10 bases. The V segment lost 11 bases and the J segment 3 bases; nucleotides outside the gene matches: 7. The CDR3 runs 14 residues. Germline V CDR1 and CDR2: SNHLY, FYNNEI.

J is TRBJ2-3 and V is TRBV9, with 10 positions matching TRBD2. The trim removed 3 bases at V and 6 bases at J, leaving 13 bases unmatched. Germline V gives CDR1 SGDLS, CDR2 YYNGEE. The CDR3 runs 17 residues. CDR3 loop: CASSAFSAGGPRDTQYF. DNA of the CDR3: TGTGCCAGCAGCGCATTTTCAGCGGGAGGGCCGAGGGATACGCAGTATTTT.

The V call is TRBV29-1, the J call TRBJ1-3; D is uncertain. The CDR3 contains 10 residues. Germline V gene lookup returns CDR1 SQVTM and CDR2 ANQGSEA. V was cut by 4 bases and J by 8 bases, with 6 bases left in between. The CDR3 sequence: CSVVWDTIYF. The CDR3 coding sequence is TGCAGCGTTGTCTGGGACACCATATATTTT.

The chain recombines TRBV15 with TRBJ2-3; 7 nucleotides line up with TRBD2. This CDR3 has 18 residues. CDR1 and CDR2 (germline): LNHNV, YYDKDF (reference sequence). J lost 2 bases, V lost 0 bases, and 11 bases had no gene match. The CDR3 nucleotides read TGTGCCACCAGCAGAGATTGGGCTAGCGGAACCACCACAGATACGCAGTATTTT. Translated, it gives CATSRDWASGTTTDTQYF. The complete variable domain, with remaining parts taken from reference TRBV15 and TRBJ2-3, reads DAMVIQNPRYQVTQFGKPVTLSCSQTLNHNVMYWYQQKSSQAPKLLFHYYDKDFNNEADTPDNFQSRRPNTSFCFLDIRSPGLGDTAMYLCATSRDWASGTTTDTQYFGPGTRLTVL.

A few counts support this clonotype. J is TRBJ2-2 and V is TRBV9, with D unclear. This CDR3 contains 13 residues. V was clipped by 3 bases and J by 5 bases, with 8 bases between them. Per germline, CDR1 SGDLS and CDR2 YYNGEE. DNA for the CDR3: TGTGCCAGCAGCGGACTCCCTACCGGGGAGCTGTTTTTT. The encoded protein is CASSGLPTGELFF. Full variable domain (outside the CDR3, taken from reference TRBV9 and TRBJ2-2): DSGVTQTPKHLITATGQRVTLRCSPRSGDLSVYWYQQSLDQGLQFLIQYYNGEERAKGNILERFSAQQFPDLHSELNLSSLELGDSALYFCASSGLPTGELFFGEGSRLTVL.

The chain combines TRBV7-3 with TRBJ2-1; D gene unclear. The CDR3 sequence is 13 residues long. V shed 2 bases and J shed 5 bases, with 7 bases lying between them. The germline gives CDR1 SGHTA, CDR2 FQGTGA. This CDR3 reads CASSLSSDNEQFF. The CDR3 DNA reads TGTGCCAGCAGCTTATCGAGTGACAATGAGCAGTTCTTC.

This chain joins TRBV15 and TRBJ2-4; 7 nucleotides agree with TRBD1. Germline assignment: CDR1 LNHNV and CDR2 YYDKDF (reference sequence). The CDR3 is 16 amino acids. The trim removed 5 bases at V and 1 base at J, leaving 8 bases unmatched. The CDR3 loop reads CATSPLTGKAKNIQYF. The CDR3 bases are TGTGCCACCAGCCCTCTGACAGGGAAGGCCAAAAACATTCAGTACTTC.

The chain is built from TRBV4-2 and TRBJ1-5; D may be TRBD1 (5 bases). The CDR3 consists of 17 residues. Germline values: CDR1 LGHNA, CDR2 YNFKEQ. V lost 0 bases, J lost 3 bases, and 15 bases lay in between. Here the CDR3 DNA reads TGTGCCAGCAGCCAAGACGCGGCAGGGCGATTCAATCAGCCCCAGCATTTT. It codes for CASSQDAAGRFNQPQHF.

This clonotype was observed a handful of times. The rearrangement joins TRBV5-1 to TRBJ2-2; TRBD2 agrees at 12 bases. This CDR3 contains 17 residues. J gave up 4 bases and V 0 bases, and 4 bases lay outside the gene matches. From germline, CDR1 is SGHRS and CDR2 YFSETQ. The CDR3 bases are TGCGCCAGCAGCTTGGGACTAGCGGGAGAAAGCACCGGGGAGCTGTTTTTT. Protein: CASSLGLAGESTGELFF.

The chain combines TRBV7-2 with TRBJ2-5; D is unresolved. Deletions cut 1 base from V and 3 bases from J, with 9 bases between. Germline V gene lookup returns CDR1 SGHTA and CDR2 FQGNSA. This CDR3 contains 14 residues. The CDR3 bases are TGTGCCAGCAGCTTAGTTACCCGGAAAGAGACCCAGTACTTC. It yields the protein CASSLVTRKETQYF.

This clonotype has just a few counts. V is TRBV19 and J is TRBJ2-3; TRBD2 agrees at 10 bases. The germline V gene encodes CDR1 LNHDA and CDR2 SQIVND (reference sequence). This CDR3 comprises 16 residues. With V trimmed by 5 bases and J by 0 bases, 5 bases remained unmatched. The CDR3 here is CASSPPSGGSTDTQYF. The CDR3 DNA reads TGTGCCAGTAGTCCTCCTAGCGGGGGAAGCACAGATACGCAGTATTTT.

This clonotype appeared a few times. The chain carries TRBV20-1 and TRBJ2-1; D possibly corresponds to TRBD2 (6 bases). The CDR3 is 12 residues long. Germline V CDR1 and CDR2: DFQATT, SNEGSKA (reference sequence). V was shortened by 8 bases and J by 4 bases, with 12 bases between the two germline ends. The CDR3 is CSIAVLYNEQFF. The CDR3 nucleotides are TGCAGTATAGCGGTACTTTACAATGAGCAGTTCTTC.

The V gene is TRBV20-1, the J gene TRBJ1-5, with 7 bases fitting TRBD1. The junction had 4 bases not matched to a gene; V was cut back by 3 bases and J by 2 bases. There are 14 residues in the CDR3. CDR1 is DFQATT and CDR2 is SNEGSKA in the germline V gene (reference sequence). The CDR3 is CSASRGFGNQPQHF. The CDR3 DNA reads as TGCAGTGCTAGCAGGGGGTTTGGCAATCAGCCCCAGCATTTT.

The J gene is TRBJ2-5, the V gene TRBV5-8; TRBD2 agrees at 11 bases. Looked up from germline, CDR1 is SGHTS and CDR2 is YDEGEE. The V segment lost 3 bases and the J segment 9 bases; nucleotides outside the gene matches: 10. The CDR3 extends over 15 amino acids. The CDR3 nucleotides read TGTGCCAGCAGCTGGGCCGGACTAGCGGGTCCCCCCCAGTACTTC. Translation: CASSWAGLAGPPQYF.

This clonotype was counted between two and nine times. The chain employs TRBV4-1 and TRBJ1-2; possible D gene TRBD1, 6 bases. The CDR3 is 18 residues long. Per the germline V gene, CDR1 is MGHRA and CDR2 is YSYEKL. V was cut by 1 base and J by 2 bases, with 20 bases left in between. CDR3 sequence (DNA): TGCGCCAGCAGCCAAGGAGCAGTCGGGACAATCATAAACTATGGCTACACCTTC. Amino acid sequence: CASSQGAVGTIINYGYTF.

On this clonotype itself: The DNA is omitted, as the CDR3 cannot be located on it reliably, and the CDR3 follows TCRdb's listing. The J gene is TRBJ2-1, the V gene TRBV12-3 or TRBV12-4. With termini counted, the CDR3 has 12 amino acids. The CDR3 sequence is CASSSSGYEQFF.

This clonotype was observed a handful of times. The rearrangement uses TRBV20-1 and TRBJ2-5; 10 positions match TRBD2. The CDR3 extends over 15 amino acids. Per germline, CDR1 DFQATT and CDR2 SNEGSKA (reference sequence). V lost 6 bases, J lost 4 bases, and 11 bases stayed unmatched. The CDR3 DNA reads TGCAGTGCCAGGGAAACTAGCGGGGTTTCAGAGACCCAGTACTTC. It yields the protein CSARETSGVSETQYF.

In its sample, this clonotype was seen a few times. J is TRBJ2-5 and V is TRBV29-1; D call uncertain. CDR1 is SQVTM, CDR2 ANQGSEA, per germline. With 6 bases removed from V and 1 base from J, the gap between germline ends came to 9 bases. The length of the CDR3 is 12 residues. In DNA, the CDR3 is TGCAGCGTCGACATTTCCCAAGAGACCCAGTACTTC. Translating it yields CSVDISQETQYF.

The rearrangement links TRBV4-2 to TRBJ2-5; 7 bases line up with TRBD2. The germline CDR1 and CDR2 sequences are LGHNA and YNFKEQ. This CDR3 has 17 residues. Germline trimming cut 0 bases from V and 5 bases from J; bases unmatched to any gene: 12. In nucleotides, the CDR3 is TGTGCCAGCAGCCAAGATTGGGCGCCTAGCGGTTCGGAGACCCAGTACTTC. This sequence encodes CASSQDWAPSGSETQYF.

This clonotype was picked up a small number of times. The chain carries TRBV5-1 and TRBJ2-2; no reliable D call. Per the germline V gene, CDR1 is SGHRS and CDR2 is YFSETQ. Trimming took off 4 bases at V and 1 base at J, with 11 bases between the two ends. The CDR3 has 15 residues. CDR3 sequence reads: CASSPYAQNTGELFF. CDR3 nucleotide sequence: TGCGCCAGCAGCCCGTACGCCCAGAACACCGGGGAGCTGTTTTTT.

This clonotype has more than one count but fewer than ten. The rearrangement uses TRBV5-1 and TRBJ2-5; 8 bases agree with TRBD2. V shed 0 bases and J 5 bases; nucleotides not matched to a gene: 12. The CDR3 is 17 amino acids. From germline, CDR1 is SGHRS and CDR2 YFSETQ. CDR3 amino acids: CASSLARTSRAPETQYF. The CDR3 nucleotides are TGCGCCAGCAGCTTGGCTCGGACTAGCAGGGCTCCGGAGACCCAGTACTTC.

This rearrangement joins TRBV7-2 to TRBJ2-4; 8 nucleotides line up with TRBD2. The J segment lost 6 bases and the V segment lost 4 bases, leaving 5 bases of the junction unmatched. Per germline, CDR1 SGHTA and CDR2 FQGNSA. The CDR3 totals 14 residues. DNA for the CDR3: TGTGCCAGCAGCTGGAGCGGGAGTGGAAACATTCAGTACTTC. Translated: CASSWSGSGNIQYF.

This clonotype was counted many times. This chain connects TRBV11-3 to TRBJ2-1; 11 nucleotides agree with TRBD2. Germline values: CDR1 SGHNT, CDR2 YENEEA. This CDR3 is built from 18 residues. V was pared by 5 bases and J by 7 bases, with 16 bases of the junction left unmatched. The CDR3 region is CASSRGASGGPLGNEQFF. As DNA, the CDR3 is TGTGCCAGCAGCCGAGGTGCTAGCGGGGGGCCCCTGGGGAATGAGCAGTTCTTC.

This chain connects TRBV5-1 to TRBJ2-3; 8 nucleotides match TRBD1. V gave up 4 bases and J gave up 4 bases; unmatched junction bases: 8. This CDR3 spans 15 amino acids. Germline assignment: CDR1 SGHRS and CDR2 YFSETQ. CDR3 sequence: CASSETGARADTQYF. CDR3 sequence (DNA): TGCGCCAGCAGCGAGACAGGGGCTAGGGCAGATACGCAGTATTTT.